The next 2 T cell receptor beta chains were all read from a single sample in a study of beta chain features in type 1 diabetes (dated by TCRdb to about 2018). To prepare the library, the immunoSEQ multiplex PCR assay was applied. The High Capacity cDNA Reverse Transcription Kit was used to reverse transcribe all of the isolated RNA, meaning that expressed TCRB transcripts were what got sequenced. Drawn from immuneACCESS, this table holds only the in-frame rearrangements with V and J called that TCRdb kept. Clones are partly lost; checked studies trace under half to an unresolved V gene and leave the rest unexplained. In this sample the table shows 160,000 or so clones, around 10% of which occur a single time. Around 2.1% of the sample is held by the ten biggest clonotypes. Material: central memory CD4+ T cells from blood. These TCRs come from a man aged 18 to 30 in good health.

The chain has TRBV18 and TRBJ2-3, with D possibly TRBD2 on 5 matching bases. The V end lost 3 bases, the J end lost 4 bases, and 8 bases lay between the germline ends. CDR1 and CDR2 from the germline V gene are KGHSH and LQKENI. This CDR3 comprises 13 residues. The CDR3 DNA is TGTGCCAGCTCACCTCTCGGGGCAGATACGCAGTATTTT. The encoded protein is CASSPLGADTQYF.

The chain uses TRBV25-1 and TRBJ2-2; 7 bases fit TRBD2. The CDR3 covers 16 residues. V trimming: 5 bases; J trimming: 1 base; junction bases outside the gene matches: 7. Germline V gene lookup returns CDR1 MGHDK and CDR2 SYGVNS. The CDR3 sequence is CASSRTRELNTGELFF. In DNA, the CDR3 is TGTGCCAGCAGTCGGACGCGGGAGCTGAACACCGGGGAGCTGTTTTTT.